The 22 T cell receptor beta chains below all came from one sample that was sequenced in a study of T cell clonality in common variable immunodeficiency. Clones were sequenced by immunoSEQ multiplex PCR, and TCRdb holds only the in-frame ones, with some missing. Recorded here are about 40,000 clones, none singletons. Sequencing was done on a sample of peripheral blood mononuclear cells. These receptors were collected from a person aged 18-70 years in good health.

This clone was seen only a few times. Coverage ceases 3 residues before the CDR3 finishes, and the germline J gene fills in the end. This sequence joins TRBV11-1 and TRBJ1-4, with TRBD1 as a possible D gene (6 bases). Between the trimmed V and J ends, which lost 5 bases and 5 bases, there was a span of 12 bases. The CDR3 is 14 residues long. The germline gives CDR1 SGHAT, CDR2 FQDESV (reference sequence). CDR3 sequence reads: CASSPGGANEKLFF. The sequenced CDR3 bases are TGTGCCAGCAGCCCGGGGGGGGCGAATGAAAAA.

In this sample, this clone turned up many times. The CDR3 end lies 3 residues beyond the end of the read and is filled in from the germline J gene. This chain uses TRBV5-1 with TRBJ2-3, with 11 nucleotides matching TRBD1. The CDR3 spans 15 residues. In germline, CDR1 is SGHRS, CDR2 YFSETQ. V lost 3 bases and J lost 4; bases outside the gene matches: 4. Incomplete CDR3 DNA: TGCGCCAGCAGCTCTCCGGGACAGGGGGCAGATACG. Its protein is CASSSPGQGADT. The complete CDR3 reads CASSSPGQGADTQYF.

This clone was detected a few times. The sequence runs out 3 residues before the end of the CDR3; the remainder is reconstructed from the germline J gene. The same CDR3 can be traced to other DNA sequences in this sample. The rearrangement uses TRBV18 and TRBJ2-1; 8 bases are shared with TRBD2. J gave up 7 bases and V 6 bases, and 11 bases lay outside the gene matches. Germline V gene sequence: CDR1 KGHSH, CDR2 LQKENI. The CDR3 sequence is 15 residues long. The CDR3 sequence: CASSPERGGGNEQFF. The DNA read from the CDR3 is TGTGCCAGCTCCCCGGAACGGGGGGGCGGGAATGAG.

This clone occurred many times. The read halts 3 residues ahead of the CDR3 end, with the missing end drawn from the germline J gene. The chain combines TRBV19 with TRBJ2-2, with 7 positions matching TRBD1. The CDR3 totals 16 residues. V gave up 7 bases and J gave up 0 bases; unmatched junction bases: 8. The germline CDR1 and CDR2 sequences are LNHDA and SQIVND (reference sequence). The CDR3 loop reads CASNSPGQSNTGELFF. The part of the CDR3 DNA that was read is TGTGCCAGTAACTCACCGGGACAGTCGAACACCGGGGAG.

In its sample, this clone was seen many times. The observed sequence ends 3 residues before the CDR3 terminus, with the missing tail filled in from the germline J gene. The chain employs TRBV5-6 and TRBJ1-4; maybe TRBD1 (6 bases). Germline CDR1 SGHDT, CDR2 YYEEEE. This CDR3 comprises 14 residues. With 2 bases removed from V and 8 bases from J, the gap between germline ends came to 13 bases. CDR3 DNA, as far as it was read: TGTGCCAGCAGCTTCTCAGGGGCGAAGGAAAAA. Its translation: CASSFSGAKEK. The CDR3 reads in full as CASSFSGAKEKLFF.

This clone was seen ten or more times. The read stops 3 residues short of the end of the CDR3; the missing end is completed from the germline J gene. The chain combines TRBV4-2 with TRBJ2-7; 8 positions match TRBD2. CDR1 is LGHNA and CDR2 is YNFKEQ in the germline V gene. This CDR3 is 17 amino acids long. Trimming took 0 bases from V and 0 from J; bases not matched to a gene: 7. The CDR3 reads CASSQDWAGGNSYEQYF. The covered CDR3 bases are TGTGCCAGCAGCCAAGATTGGGCGGGAGGAAACTCCTACGAG.

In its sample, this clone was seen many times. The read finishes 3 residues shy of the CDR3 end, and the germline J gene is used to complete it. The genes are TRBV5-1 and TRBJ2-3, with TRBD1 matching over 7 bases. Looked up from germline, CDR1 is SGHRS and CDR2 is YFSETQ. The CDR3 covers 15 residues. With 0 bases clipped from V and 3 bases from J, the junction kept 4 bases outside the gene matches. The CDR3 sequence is CASSLEGARTDTQYF. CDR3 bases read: TGCGCCAGCAGCTTGGAGGGGGCGCGGACAGATACG.

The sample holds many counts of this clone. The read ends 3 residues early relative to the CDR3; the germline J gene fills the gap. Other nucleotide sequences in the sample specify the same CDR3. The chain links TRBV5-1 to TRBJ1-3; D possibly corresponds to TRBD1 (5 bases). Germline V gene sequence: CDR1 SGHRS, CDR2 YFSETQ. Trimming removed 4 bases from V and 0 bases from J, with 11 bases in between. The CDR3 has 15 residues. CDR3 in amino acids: CASSPVQGSGNTIYF. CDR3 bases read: TGCGCCAGCAGCCCTGTCCAGGGCTCTGGAAACACC.

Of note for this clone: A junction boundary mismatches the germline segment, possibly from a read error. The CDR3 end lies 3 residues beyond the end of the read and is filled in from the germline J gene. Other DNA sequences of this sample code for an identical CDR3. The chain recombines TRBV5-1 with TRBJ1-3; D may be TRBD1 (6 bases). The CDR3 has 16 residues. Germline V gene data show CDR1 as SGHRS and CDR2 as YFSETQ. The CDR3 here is CASSLNGDKTGNTIYF. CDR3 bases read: TGCGCCAGCAGCTTGAACGGGGACAAAACTGGAAACACG.

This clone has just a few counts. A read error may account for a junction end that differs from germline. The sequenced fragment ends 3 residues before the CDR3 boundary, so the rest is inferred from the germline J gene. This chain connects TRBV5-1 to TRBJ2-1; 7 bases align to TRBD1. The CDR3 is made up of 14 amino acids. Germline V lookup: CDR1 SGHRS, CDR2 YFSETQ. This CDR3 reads CANSLGQDNNEQFF. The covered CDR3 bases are TGCGCCAACAGCTTAGGACAGGATAACAATGAG.

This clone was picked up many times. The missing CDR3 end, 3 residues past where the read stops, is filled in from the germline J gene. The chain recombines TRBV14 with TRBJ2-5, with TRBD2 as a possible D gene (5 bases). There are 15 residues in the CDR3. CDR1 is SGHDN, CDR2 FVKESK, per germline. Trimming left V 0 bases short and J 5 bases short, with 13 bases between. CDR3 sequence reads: CASSQDRTQWETQYF. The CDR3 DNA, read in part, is TGTGCCAGCAGCCAAGATAGGACTCAATGGGAGACC.

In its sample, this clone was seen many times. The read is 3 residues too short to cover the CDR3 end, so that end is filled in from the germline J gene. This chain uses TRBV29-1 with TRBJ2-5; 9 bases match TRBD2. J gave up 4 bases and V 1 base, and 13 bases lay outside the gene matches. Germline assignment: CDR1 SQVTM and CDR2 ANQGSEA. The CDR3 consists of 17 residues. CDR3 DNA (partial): TGCAGCGTTGAAGGGGATTCTAGCGGGACAGTGGGAGAGACC. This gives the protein CSVEGDSSGTVGET. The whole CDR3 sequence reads CSVEGDSSGTVGETQYF.

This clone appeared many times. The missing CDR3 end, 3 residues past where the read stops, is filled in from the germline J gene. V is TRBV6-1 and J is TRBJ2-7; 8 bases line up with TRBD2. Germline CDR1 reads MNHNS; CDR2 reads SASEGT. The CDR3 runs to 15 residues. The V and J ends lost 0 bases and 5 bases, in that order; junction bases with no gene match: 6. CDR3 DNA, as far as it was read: TGTGCCAGCAGTGAAGCGCTTCGGACTAGCAACGAG. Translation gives CASSEALRTSNE. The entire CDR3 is CASSEALRTSNEQYF.

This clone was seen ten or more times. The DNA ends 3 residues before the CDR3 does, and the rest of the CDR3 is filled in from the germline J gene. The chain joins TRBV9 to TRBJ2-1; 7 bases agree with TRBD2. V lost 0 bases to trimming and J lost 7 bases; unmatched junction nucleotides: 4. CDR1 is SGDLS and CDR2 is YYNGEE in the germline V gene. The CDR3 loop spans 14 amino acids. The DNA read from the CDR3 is TGTGCCAGCAGCGTAGGTGGGACTAATAATGAG. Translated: CASSVGGTNNE. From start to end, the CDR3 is CASSVGGTNNEQFF.

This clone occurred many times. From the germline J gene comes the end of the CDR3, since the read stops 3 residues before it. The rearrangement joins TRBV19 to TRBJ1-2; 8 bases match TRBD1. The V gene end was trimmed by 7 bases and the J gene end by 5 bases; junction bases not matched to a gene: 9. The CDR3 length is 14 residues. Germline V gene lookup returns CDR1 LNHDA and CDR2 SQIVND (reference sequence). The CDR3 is CASNPRTGLYGYTF. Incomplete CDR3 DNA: TGTGCCAGTAACCCAAGGACAGGGCTATATGGC.

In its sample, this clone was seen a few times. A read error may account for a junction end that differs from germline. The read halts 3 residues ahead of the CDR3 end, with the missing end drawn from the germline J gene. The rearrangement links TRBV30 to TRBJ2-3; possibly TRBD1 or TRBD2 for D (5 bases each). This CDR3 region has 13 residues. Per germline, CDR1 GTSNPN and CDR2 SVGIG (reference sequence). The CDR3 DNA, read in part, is TGTCCCTGGAGTGTTAGAGGGGCAGATCCG. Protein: CPWSVRGADP. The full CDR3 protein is CPWSVRGADPQYF.

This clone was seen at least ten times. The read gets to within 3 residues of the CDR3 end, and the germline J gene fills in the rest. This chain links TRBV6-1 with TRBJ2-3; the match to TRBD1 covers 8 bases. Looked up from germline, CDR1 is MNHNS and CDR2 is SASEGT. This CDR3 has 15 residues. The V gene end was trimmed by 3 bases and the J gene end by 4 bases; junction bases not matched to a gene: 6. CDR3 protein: CASSETGTGADTQYF. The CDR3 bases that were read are TGTGCCAGCAGTGAGACCGGGACAGGAGCAGATACG.

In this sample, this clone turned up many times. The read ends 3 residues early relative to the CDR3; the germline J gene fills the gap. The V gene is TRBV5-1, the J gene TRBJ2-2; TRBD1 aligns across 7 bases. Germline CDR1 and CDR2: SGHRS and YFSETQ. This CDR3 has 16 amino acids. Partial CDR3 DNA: TGCGCCAGCAGCCCGAGAACTAGGGGGCCTAATGAAAAG. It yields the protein CASSPRTRGPNEK. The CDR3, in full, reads CASSPRTRGPNEKLFF. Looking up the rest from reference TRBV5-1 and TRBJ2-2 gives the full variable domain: KAGVTQTPRYLIKTRGQQVTLSCSPISGHRSVSWYQQTPGQGLQFLFEYFSETQRNKGNFPGRFSGRQFSNSRSEMNVSTLELGDSALYLCASSPRTRGPNEKLFFGEGSRLTVL.

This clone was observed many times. The CDR3 is CASSQDRTGWYGYTF. Incomplete CDR3 DNA: TGCGCCAGCAGCCAAGATCGCACAGGGTGGTATGGC. The J gene is TRBJ1-2, the V gene TRBV4-1, with a tentative D call TRBD1 (6 bases). The CDR3 end lies 3 residues beyond the end of the read and is filled in from the germline J gene. V was trimmed by 0 bases and J by 5 bases, leaving 13 bases between them. The CDR3 sequence is 15 residues long. Per the germline V gene, CDR1 is MGHRA and CDR2 is YSYEKL.

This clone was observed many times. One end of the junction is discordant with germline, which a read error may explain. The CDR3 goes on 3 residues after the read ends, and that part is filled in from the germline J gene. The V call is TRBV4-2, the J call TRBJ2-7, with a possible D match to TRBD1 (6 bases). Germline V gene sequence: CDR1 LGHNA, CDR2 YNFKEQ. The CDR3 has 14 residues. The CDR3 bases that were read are TGCGCCAGCACCCCGGGAAGGACAGTAAACGAG. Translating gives CASTPGRTVNE. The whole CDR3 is CASTPGRTVNEQYF.

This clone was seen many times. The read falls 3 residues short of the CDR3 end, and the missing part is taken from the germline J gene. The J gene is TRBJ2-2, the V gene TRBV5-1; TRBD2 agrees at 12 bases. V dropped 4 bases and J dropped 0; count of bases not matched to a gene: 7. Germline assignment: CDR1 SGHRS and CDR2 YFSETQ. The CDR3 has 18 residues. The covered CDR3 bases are TGCGCCAGCAGCAAAAAGGGACTAGCGGGCGCGAACACCGGGGAG. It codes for CASSKKGLAGANTGE. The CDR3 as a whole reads CASSKKGLAGANTGELFF.

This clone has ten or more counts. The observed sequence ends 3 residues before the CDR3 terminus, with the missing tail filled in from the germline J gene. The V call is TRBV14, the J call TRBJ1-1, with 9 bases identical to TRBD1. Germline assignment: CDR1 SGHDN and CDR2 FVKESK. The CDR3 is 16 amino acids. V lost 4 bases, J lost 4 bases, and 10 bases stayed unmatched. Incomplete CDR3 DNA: TGTGCCAGCAGCCTTTCTAAAGGACAGGGGACCACTGAA. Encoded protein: CASSLSKGQGTTE. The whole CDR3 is CASSLSKGQGTTEAFF.